This TCR beta chain comes out of a study of blood T cell repertoires in COVID-19. The V gene end was trimmed by 3 bases and the J gene end by 8 bases; junction bases not matched to a gene: 13. The CDR3 covers 17 residues. Germline values: CDR1 LNHDA, CDR2 SQIVND (reference sequence). The data were produced by immunoSEQ multiplex PCR, yet TCRdb's version contains in-frame clones alone and is incomplete. Among 290,000 or so clones, around 86% were seen once, and the ten largest hold about 2.7%. The sample consisted of PBMCs or T cells enriched from blood (not recorded which). The TCR comes from a woman aged 18-29 years who had recovered from COVID-19. The rearrangement joins TRBV19 to TRBJ2-1, with 10 bases lining up with TRBD1. The CDR3 reads CASSIISGTGEEDEQFF. CDR3 coding DNA: TGTGCCAGTAGTATCATCTCCGGGACAGGGGAGGAGGATGAGCAGTTCTTC.